The rows below give T cell receptor beta chains drawn from one sample of a study of OX40 agonist ivuxolimab in advanced cancers. This table comes from immunoSEQ multiplex PCR, and its TCRdb copy is limited to in-frame clones, with some not included. The sample has approximately 67,000 clones, around 90% seen once. This material consisted of CD4+ or CD8+ T cells sorted from blood, taken in a trial of the OX40 agonist ivuxolimab. These receptors originate from an adult with an advanced solid tumor such as melanoma, head and neck, liver or kidney cancer. The CDR3 runs from the conserved cysteine through the conserved F or W. Fields, in order: J gene, V gene, D gene, CDR3 length, clone size, CDR3 protein, CDR3 DNA. The D gene is left open where the match is weak. Only part of the rows carry a size: once, few, many, or a class if the clone is expanded.

>TRBJ2-7|TRBV11-1|.|12|.
CASGTKSYEQYF
TGTGCCAGCGGGACCAAGAGTTACGAGCAGTACTTC
>TRBJ2-2|TRBV4-1|.|16|.
CASSPQAWGDTGELFF
TGCGCCAGCAGCCCCCAGGCGTGGGGGGACACCGGGGAGCTGTTTTTT
>TRBJ1-5|TRBV2|.|14|.
CASAGGYLMQPQHF
TGTGCCAGCGCTGGAGGGTATTTGATGCAGCCCCAGCATTTT
>TRBJ2-1|TRBV7-2|TRBD2|15|.
CASSFLAGGHNEQFF
TGTGCCAGCAGCTTTCTAGCGGGAGGGCACAATGAGCAGTTCTTC
>TRBJ1-2|TRBV14|.|13|.
CASSPNIRNGYTF
TGTGCCAGCAGCCCTAACATCCGAAATGGCTACACCTTC
>TRBJ1-5|TRBV27|.|14|few
CASSLTASNQPQHF
TGTGCCAGCAGTTTAACGGCGAGCAATCAGCCCCAGCATTTT
>TRBJ2-2|TRBV7-2|.|15|.
CASSPGLPRGGELFF
TGTGCCAGCAGCCCAGGACTCCCGAGAGGCGGGGAGCTGTTTTTT
>TRBJ2-1|TRBV5-1|TRBD2|18|.
CASSFFGPGTSAGDEQFF
TGCGCCAGCAGCTTTTTTGGCCCCGGGACTAGCGCCGGGGATGAGCAGTTCTTC
>TRBJ2-3|TRBV29-1|.|15|.
CSATKDSPSTDTQYF
TGCAGCGCCACGAAGGACTCCCCTAGCACAGATACGCAGTATTTT
>TRBJ1-1|TRBV27|.|14|.
CASSPQGPPTEAFF
TGTGCCAGCAGCCCCCAGGGCCCCCCGACTGAAGCTTTCTTT
>TRBJ2-7|TRBV28|.|14|.
CASSLTGTPYEQYF
TGTGCCAGCAGTTTAACAGGGACTCCCTACGAGCAGTACTTC
>TRBJ2-7|TRBV6-5|.|11|few
CAAGSSYEQYF
TGTGCCGCCGGGAGCTCCTACGAGCAGTACTTC
>TRBJ2-3|TRBV27|.|14|.
CATFSGLGTDTQYF
TGTGCCACCTTCAGCGGGCTAGGGACAGATACGCAGTATTTT
>TRBJ2-1|TRBV7-9|TRBD1|16|.
CASATSTGSSYNEQFF
TGTGCCAGCGCAACATCGACAGGGAGCTCCTACAATGAGCAGTTCTTC
>TRBJ2-7|TRBV19|TRBD2|15|.
CASSMASGSSYEQYF
TGTGCCAGTAGTATGGCTAGCGGGAGTTCCTACGAGCAGTACTTC
>TRBJ1-2|TRBV29-1|.|15|.
CSVDLRTSRNYGYTF
TGCAGCGTTGATTTAAGGACCAGCAGGAACTATGGCTACACCTTC
>TRBJ2-1|TRBV5-5|TRBD1|16|once
CASSVGDRGYQDEQFF
TGTGCCAGCAGCGTAGGGGACAGGGGGTATCAGGATGAGCAGTTCTTC
>TRBJ2-7|TRBV5-6|.|14|.
CASSFTRGPHEQYF
TGTGCCAGCAGCTTTACCCGGGGTCCCCACGAGCAGTACTTC
>TRBJ2-7|TRBV9|TRBD1|16|once
CASSATGGVLTYEQYF
TGTGCCAGCAGCGCAACAGGGGGCGTTTTAACCTACGAGCAGTACTTC
>TRBJ2-5|TRBV7-9|.|15|few
CASSSEGRLAETQYF
TGTGCCAGCAGCTCTGAGGGAAGGTTAGCCGAGACCCAGTACTTC
>TRBJ1-2|TRBV19|.|13|.
CASSSGQRYGYTF
TGTGCCAGTAGTAGCGGACAGAGGTATGGCTACACCTTC
>TRBJ2-7|TRBV4-3|.|15|.
CASSQDYGTSSTTYF
TGCGCCAGCAGCCAAGATTACGGGACATCTTCTACCACGTACTTC
>TRBJ2-3|TRBV4-1|.|12|.
CASSQDTYTQYF
TGCGCCAGCAGCCAAGATACTTATACGCAGTATTTT
>TRBJ2-5|TRBV12-5|.|16|.
CASGLVSARGQETQYF
TGTGCTAGTGGTTTGGTATCTGCCAGGGGACAAGAGACCCAGTACTTC
>TRBJ2-1|TRBV30|.|14|.
CAWRLEFSYNEQFF
TGTGCCTGGAGACTCGAATTCTCCTACAATGAGCAGTTCTTC
>TRBJ1-4|TRBV19|.|15|.
CASRLERASNEKLFF
TGTGCCAGCCGCCTCGAAAGGGCGTCTAATGAAAAACTGTTTTTT
>TRBJ2-7|TRBV7-9|TRBD1|13|.
CASPGQGVYEQYF
TGTGCCAGCCCGGGACAGGGGGTTTACGAGCAGTACTTC
>TRBJ2-7|TRBV29-1|TRBD1|15|once
CSVEDGPGGINEQYF
TGCAGCGTTGAAGATGGGCCAGGGGGTATCAACGAGCAGTACTTC
>TRBJ2-2|TRBV2|TRBD2|17|.
CASSRTSPRYNTGELFF
TGTGCCAGCAGTAGGACTAGCCCTCGTTATAACACCGGGGAGCTGTTTTTT
>TRBJ2-1|TRBV28|TRBD1|13|.
CASSSDRNRVQFF
TGTGCCAGCAGTTCGGACAGGAATCGGGTGCAGTTCTTC
>TRBJ1-5|TRBV27|.|16|few
CASSLRWGLSIEPQHF
TGTGCCAGCAGTTTGCGGTGGGGACTGTCCATAGAGCCCCAGCATTTT
>TRBJ1-1|TRBV27|TRBD1|14|.
CASSLGQANTEAFF
TGTGCCAGCAGCTTGGGACAGGCAAACACTGAAGCTTTCTTT
>TRBJ2-3|TRBV12-5|TRBD2|17|.
CASGLDPTSGRWDTQYF
TGTGCTAGTGGTTTGGACCCGACTAGCGGGAGATGGGATACGCAGTATTTT
>TRBJ2-1|TRBV27|TRBD2|15|.
CASSLSGERGNEQFF
TGTGCCAGCAGCCTTAGCGGGGAACGTGGAAATGAGCAGTTCTTC
>TRBJ1-1|TRBV13|.|11|.
CASSLVAEAFF
TGTGCCAGCAGCTTAGTAGCTGAAGCTTTCTTT
>TRBJ1-1|TRBV14|.|18|.
CASSPGPYSVSGDTEAFF
TGTGCCAGCAGCCCGGGCCCCTATTCTGTTAGCGGTGACACTGAAGCTTTCTTT
>TRBJ2-1|TRBV27|.|14|.
CASSLAGRNNEQFF
TGTGCCAGCAGTTTAGCGGGAAGGAACAATGAGCAGTTCTTC
>TRBJ2-1|TRBV27|TRBD2|16|.
CASSPMGLDGGDEQFF
TGTGCCAGCAGCCCGATGGGACTAGACGGCGGCGATGAGCAGTTCTTC
>TRBJ1-1|TRBV27|TRBD1|13|.
CASSLEGATEAFF
TGTGCCAGCAGTTTAGAGGGGGCCACTGAAGCTTTCTTT
>TRBJ2-5|TRBV4-1|TRBD1|15|.
CASSQDRGLGETQYF
TGCGCCAGCAGTCAGGACAGGGGGCTGGGGGAGACCCAGTACTTC
>TRBJ2-2|TRBV7-7|.|14|.
CASSTGPKTGELFF
TGTGCTAGCAGTACCGGGCCGAAAACCGGGGAGCTGTTTTTT
>TRBJ2-7|TRBV7-9|.|14|.
CASSLGGRSYEQYF
TGTGCCAGCAGCTTAGGGGGCAGGTCCTACGAGCAGTACTTC
>TRBJ1-1|TRBV19|.|14|.
CASRVGSPNTEAFF
TGTGCCAGTAGGGTTGGCAGCCCGAACACTGAAGCTTTCTTT
>TRBJ1-5|TRBV18|TRBD1|15|once
CASSLTGAGNQPQHF
TGTGCCAGCTCCCTTACAGGGGCGGGCAATCAGCCCCAGCATTTT
>TRBJ2-6|TRBV19|.|12|.
CASRFGANVLTF
TGTGCCAGTAGGTTTGGGGCCAACGTCCTGACTTTC
>TRBJ2-3|TRBV5-4|TRBD1|14|.
CASSFSPGDRGFFF
TGTGCCAGCAGCTTCTCACCCGGGGACAGGGGCTTCTTCTTT
>TRBJ2-7|TRBV15|.|13|.
CATSSGVDYEQYF
TGTGCCACCAGCAGTGGGGTAGACTACGAGCAGTACTTC
>TRBJ2-3|TRBV9|.|12|.
CASSVGSDTQYF
TGTGCCAGCAGCGTTGGCTCAGATACGCAGTATTTT
>TRBJ2-1|TRBV6-5|.|14|.
CASSYSGGVNEQFF
TGTGCCAGCAGTTACTCTGGGGGAGTGAATGAGCAGTTCTTC
>TRBJ2-1|TRBV27|TRBD2|15|.
CASSPGLAGRNEQFF
TGTGCCAGCAGTCCCGGACTAGCGGGAAGGAATGAGCAGTTCTTC
>TRBJ2-7|TRBV4-1|.|14|.
CASSQDGRFYEQYF
TGCGCCAGCAGCCAAGATGGGAGGTTCTACGAGCAGTACTTC
>TRBJ2-1|TRBV27|TRBD1|19|.
CASSPWGSRTGVGGNEQFF
TGTGCCAGCAGTCCGTGGGGAAGTAGAACAGGGGTTGGTGGCAATGAGCAGTTCTTC
>TRBJ2-7|TRBV27|TRBD2|15|.
CASSSTLAELSEQYF
TGTGCCAGCAGTTCAACACTAGCGGAGCTGAGCGAGCAGTACTTC
>TRBJ2-1|TRBV29-1|.|15|.
CSVEPDRFPYNEQFF
TGCAGCGTTGAACCAGACAGGTTCCCATACAATGAGCAGTTCTTC